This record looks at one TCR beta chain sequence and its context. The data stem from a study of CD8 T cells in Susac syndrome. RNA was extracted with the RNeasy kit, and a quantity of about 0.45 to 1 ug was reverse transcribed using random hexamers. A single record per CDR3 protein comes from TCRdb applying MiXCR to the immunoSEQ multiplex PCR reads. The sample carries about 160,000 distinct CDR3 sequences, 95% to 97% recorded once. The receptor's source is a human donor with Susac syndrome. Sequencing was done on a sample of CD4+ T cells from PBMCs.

The CDR3 here is CASSQGTPGREKLFF. The CDR3 DNA reads as TGTGCCAGCAGCCAAGGGACACCAGGACGGGAAAAACTGTTTTTT. J is TRBJ1-4 and V is TRBV14, with D maybe TRBD1 (5 bases). Trimming pared 1 base from V and 8 bases from J, leaving 14 bases between. CDR3 length: 15 residues. CDR1 is SGHDN, CDR2 FVKESK, per germline.